The subject of this entry is one T cell receptor (beta chain). This clone was observed once. Its specific antigen is unknown. It has no much larger one-base neighbor in the sample; base qualities were not kept. Other DNA sequences of this sample code for an identical CDR3. Using the deep immunoSEQ assay, TCR CDR3 regions were amplified from genomic DNA by multiplex PCR. Genomic DNA extracted from each cell subset was distributed evenly over all wells of several immunoSEQ 96-well plates, and each plate served as one replicate. Each replicate PCR for sorted subsets received around 200 ng genomic DNA, equal to 30,000 or so T cell genomes. Purified libraries were quantified with a Qubit 3.0 fluorometer, sized on a Bioanalyzer 2100, and re-quantified with the KAPA Library Quantification kit. Every immunoSEQ 96-well plate was sequenced on a separate single-read 150-cycle Illumina NextSeq 550 flow cell. The authors' analysis ran thus. Because only junctional sequences without quality scores were contained in the immunoSEQ output, filtering matching that applied to full-length reads could not be performed. Sequences were annotated with PyIR, a Python wrapper for IgBLAST v1.9, and V/J genes and CDR3 were assigned using IMGT germline references. Any read was removed if the V/J assignment was weak (E-value above 1e-6), the CDR3 was missing, or the read contained stop codons, out-of-frame junctions, or ambiguous translated residues. A V3J clonotype was defined by an identical inferred V gene, J gene, and CDR3 amino acid sequence. To compute the percentage overlap between repertoires, the number of shared unique clonotypes was divided by the size of the smaller repertoire. Three approaches were used to assess repertoire richness: RTK rarefaction, the Chao1 estimator, and Recon v2.1 estimates of unobserved clonotypes. Generation probabilities for all TCRbeta clonotypes obtained by the gDNA method from a handful of donors were computed using OLGA. The table was pulled from immuneACCESS by TCRdb, which kept in-frame rearrangements only. Such tables lose some clones; where checked, under half of the loss comes from unresolved V genes, and the rest has no known cause. The DNA was the basis for D and trimming; V, J and clone size are from that table. The sample contains approximately 1.5 million clones, 98% of them found a single time. Roughly 0.4% of the sample belongs to the ten largest clones.

This sample is part of a study of shared clonotypes between healthy human individuals (dated by TCRdb to the early 2020s). For context, the study as a whole: A couple of women and a few men aged 18 to 49 years were included in the cohort. For each donor, three plates each were used for CD4 naive and CD4 memory, two plates were used for CD8 naive, and one plate was used for CD8 memory. To estimate repertoire size and how much clonotypes are shared between individuals, the study performed deep sequencing of blood TCR repertoires from roughly five healthy adults. To increase sequencing depth and limit assay-specific biases, different laboratories used diverse techniques to prepare libraries and sequence TCR repertoires. Each donor's leukapheresis produced roughly between about 0.85 and 10 billion PBMCs. Overall study outcomes, separate from this receptor: Naive subsets generally had larger estimated clonotype richness than memory subsets did. The small number of donors limited the genetic and exposure-history diversity represented. Sampling was restricted to blood, and TCR repertoires in tissue are likely to differ from TCR repertoires in blood. When a handful of donors were compared, the shared fraction of clonotypes was 5% to 6.5% for naive CD4, over 3% for naive CD8, more than 2% for memory CD4, and about 0.36% for memory CD8. Rarefaction of sorted-subset datasets indicated incomplete sequencing despite the large sequencing depth. Pairwise subsampling indicated that sequencing depth was expected to affect the degree of clonotype sharing among donors. Clonotypes shared by all four sorted-subset donors showed higher generation probabilities than non-shared clonotypes.

The donors were healthy, HIV-negative adults with no recently reported acute infections or vaccinations. Every donor was a Caucasian adult living in Nashville, Tennessee, USA. CD4+ T cells were enriched through magnetic negative selection, after which naive cells were positively selected on CD45RA and the remaining negative fraction served as the memory subset. After blood collection by leukapheresis, PBMCs were isolated using Ficoll-Histopaque density gradient centrifugation and then cryopreserved in the vapor phase of liquid nitrogen. Analytical flow cytometry was used to check the purity and quantity of each magnetically sorted T cell population. Each sorted fraction had its genomic DNA isolated and then quantified by UV absorbance on a Nanodrop 2000c. This sequence was found in a man between 25 and 39 years old in good health. Sequencing was performed on naive CD4+ T cells sorted from blood. Interpreted using the paper, the cell subset or site label stands for: CD45RA+ positively selected.

The sequenced DNA is TGTGCCAGCAGCCCGACAGGGACAGATACGCAGTATTTT. Translated, this is CASSPTGTDTQYF. Here the chain combines TRBV9 and TRBJ2-3; 7 middle bases align to TRBD1. From the cysteine through the phenylalanine, the CDR3 covers 13 amino acids. Only the CDR3 DNA is retained, 39 bases long and in frame from the first base. The germline V and J ends show losses of 4 bases and 3 bases respectively, and no gene match explains 2 bases of the junction. The CDR1 and CDR2 encoded by the germline V gene are SGDLS and YYNGEE.